The present TCR beta chain was sequenced within a study of T cell responses to AZD1222 COVID-19 vaccine. Looked up from germline, CDR1 is LNHDA and CDR2 is SQIVND (reference sequence). This CDR3 comprises 13 residues. Trimming took 3 bases from V and 8 from J; bases not matched to a gene: 2. Data came from immunoSEQ multiplex PCR; TCRdb stores just in-frame clones and leaves some out. Here the sample spans about 56,000 clones, 80% to 90% being singletons. Material: peripheral blood, obtained on day 0 of AZD1222 vaccination. The J gene is TRBJ2-1, the V gene TRBV19, with 9 bases aligning to TRBD1. The source of this sequence is an adult in good health. CDR3 coding DNA: TGTGCCAGTAGTATGGACAGGGGCCATGAGCAGTTCTTC. Translation gives CASSMDRGHEQFF.